The T cell receptor (beta chain) described here comes from a study of T cell changes during pregnancy in multiple sclerosis. TCRdb's table, derived via immunoSEQ multiplex PCR, lists solely in-frame clones and lacks some. The sample carries fewer than 80,000 clones, 89% recorded once. This TCR came from a female donor in good health, enrolled as a control in a pregnancy study. The sequences come from peripheral blood, collected in the first trimester of pregnancy.

The CDR3 coding sequence is TGCGCCAGCAGCCCAAGGATCCGGGACGGCCAGGGGGAGACCCAGTACTTC. Its protein product is CASSPRIRDGQGETQYF. The genes are TRBV5-1 and TRBJ2-5; tentative D call: TRBD1 (6 bases). CDR3 size: 17 residues. Germline V gives CDR1 SGHRS, CDR2 YFSETQ. V shed 4 bases and J shed 5 bases, with 24 bases lying between them.